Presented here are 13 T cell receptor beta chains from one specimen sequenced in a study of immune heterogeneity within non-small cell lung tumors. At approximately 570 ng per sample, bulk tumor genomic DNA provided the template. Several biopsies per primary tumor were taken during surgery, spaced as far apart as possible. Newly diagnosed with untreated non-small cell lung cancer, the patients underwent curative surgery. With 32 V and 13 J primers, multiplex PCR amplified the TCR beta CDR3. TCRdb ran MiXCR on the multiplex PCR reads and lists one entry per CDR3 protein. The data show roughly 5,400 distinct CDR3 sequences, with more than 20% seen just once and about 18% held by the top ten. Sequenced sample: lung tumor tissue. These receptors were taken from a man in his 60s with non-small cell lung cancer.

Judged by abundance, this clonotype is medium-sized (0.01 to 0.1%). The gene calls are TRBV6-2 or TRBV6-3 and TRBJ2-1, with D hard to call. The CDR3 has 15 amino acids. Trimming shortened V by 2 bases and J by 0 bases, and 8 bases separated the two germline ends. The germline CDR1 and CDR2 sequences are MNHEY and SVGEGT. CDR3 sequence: CASSYAGSSYNEQFF. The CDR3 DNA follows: TGTGCCAGCAGTTACGCCGGAAGCTCCTACAATGAGCAGTTCTTC.

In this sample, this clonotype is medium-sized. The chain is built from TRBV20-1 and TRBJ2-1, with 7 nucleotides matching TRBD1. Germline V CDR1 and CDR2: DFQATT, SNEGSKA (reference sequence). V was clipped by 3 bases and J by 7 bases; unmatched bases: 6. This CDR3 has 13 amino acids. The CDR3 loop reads CSASSGQANEQFF. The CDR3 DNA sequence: TGCAGTGCTAGCTCCGGACAGGCTAATGAGCAGTTCTTC.

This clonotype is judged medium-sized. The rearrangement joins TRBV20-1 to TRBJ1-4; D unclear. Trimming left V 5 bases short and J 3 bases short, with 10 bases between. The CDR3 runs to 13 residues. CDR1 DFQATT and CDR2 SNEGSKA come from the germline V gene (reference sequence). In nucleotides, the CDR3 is TGCAGTGCTGCCCCTCGACCTAATGAAAAACTGTTTTTT. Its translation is CSAAPRPNEKLFF.

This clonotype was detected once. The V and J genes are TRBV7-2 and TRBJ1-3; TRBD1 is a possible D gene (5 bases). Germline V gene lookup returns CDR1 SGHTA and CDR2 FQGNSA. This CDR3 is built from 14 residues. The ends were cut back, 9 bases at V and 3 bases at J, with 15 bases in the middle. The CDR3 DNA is TGTGCCAGTAGTCTAGGAGGGGTTGGAAACACCATATATTTT. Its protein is CASSLGGVGNTIYF. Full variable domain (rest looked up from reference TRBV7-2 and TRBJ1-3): GAGVSQSPSNKVTEKGKDVELRCDPISGHTALYWYRQSLGQGLEFLIYFQGNSAPDKSGLPSDRFSAERTGGSVSTLTIQRTQQEDSAVYLCASSLGGVGNTIYFGEGSWLTVV.

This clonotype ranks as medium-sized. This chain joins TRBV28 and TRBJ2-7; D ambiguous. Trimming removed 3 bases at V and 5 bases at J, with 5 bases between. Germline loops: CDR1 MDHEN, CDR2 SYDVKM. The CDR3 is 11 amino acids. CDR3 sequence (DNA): TGTGCCAGCAGTTTGGACCACGAGCAGTACTTC. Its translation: CASSLDHEQYF.

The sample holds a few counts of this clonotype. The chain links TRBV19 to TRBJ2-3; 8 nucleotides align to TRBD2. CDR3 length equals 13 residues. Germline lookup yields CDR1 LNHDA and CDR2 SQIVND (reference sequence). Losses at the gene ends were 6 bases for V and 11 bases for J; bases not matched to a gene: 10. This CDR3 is CASSPGTSFLQYF. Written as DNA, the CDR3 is TGTGCCAGTAGCCCCGGGACTAGTTTTTTGCAGTATTTT.

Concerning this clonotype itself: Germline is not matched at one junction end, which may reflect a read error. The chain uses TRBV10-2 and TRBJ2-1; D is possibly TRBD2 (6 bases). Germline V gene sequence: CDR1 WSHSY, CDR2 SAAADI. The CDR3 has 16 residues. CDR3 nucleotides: TGCGCCGGCAGTGAATTGCGGGATATAGATGGGAATGAGAAGTTCTTC. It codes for CAGSELRDIDGNEKFF.

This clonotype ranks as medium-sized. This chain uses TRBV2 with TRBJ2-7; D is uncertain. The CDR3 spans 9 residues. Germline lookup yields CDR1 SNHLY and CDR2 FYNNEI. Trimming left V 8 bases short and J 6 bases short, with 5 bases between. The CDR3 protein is CASLREQYF. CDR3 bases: TGTGCCAGCCTCCGCGAGCAGTACTTC.

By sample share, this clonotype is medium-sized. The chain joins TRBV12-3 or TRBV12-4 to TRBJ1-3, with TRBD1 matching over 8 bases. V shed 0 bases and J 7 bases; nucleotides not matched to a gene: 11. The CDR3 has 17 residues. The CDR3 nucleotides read TGTGCCAGCAGTTTAGCGCTGACAGGGGATTATCGGAACACCATATATTTT. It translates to CASSLALTGDYRNTIYF.

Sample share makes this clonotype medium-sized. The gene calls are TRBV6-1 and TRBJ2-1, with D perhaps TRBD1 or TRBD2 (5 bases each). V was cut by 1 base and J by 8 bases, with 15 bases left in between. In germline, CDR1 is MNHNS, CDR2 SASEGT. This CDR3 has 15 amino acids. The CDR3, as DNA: TGTGCCAGCAGTGAAGTTGGGGGAGTAACCGATGAGCAGTTCTTC. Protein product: CASSEVGGVTDEQFF.

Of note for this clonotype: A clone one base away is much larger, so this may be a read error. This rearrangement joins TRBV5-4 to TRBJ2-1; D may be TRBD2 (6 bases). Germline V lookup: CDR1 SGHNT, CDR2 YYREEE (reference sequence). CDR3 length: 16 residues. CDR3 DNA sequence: TGTGCCGGCAGCTCCGGAGGGATAGTTGGAAACAATGAGCAGTTCTTC. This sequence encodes CAGSSGGIVGNNEQFF.

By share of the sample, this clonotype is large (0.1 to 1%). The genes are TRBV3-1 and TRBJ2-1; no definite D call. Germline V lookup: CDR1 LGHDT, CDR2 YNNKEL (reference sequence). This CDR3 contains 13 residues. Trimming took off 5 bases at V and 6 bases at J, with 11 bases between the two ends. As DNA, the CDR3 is TGTGCCAGCAGCTCCCTAGGGTTCAATGAGCAGTTCTTC. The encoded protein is CASSSLGFNEQFF.

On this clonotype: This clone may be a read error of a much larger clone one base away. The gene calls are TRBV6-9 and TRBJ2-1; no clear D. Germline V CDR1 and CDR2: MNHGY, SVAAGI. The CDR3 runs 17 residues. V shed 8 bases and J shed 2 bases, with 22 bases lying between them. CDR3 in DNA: TGTGCCAGCGGTTTCAGATCCCGTCCCCGGACCTACAATGAGCAGTTCTTC. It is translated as CASGFRSRPRTYNEQFF.